A selection of T cell receptor beta chains follows, all from one sample in a study of CD8 T cells in ankylosing spondylitis. TCRdb analysed the 5' RACE reads with MiXCR anew, one entry per CDR3 protein. The table shows roughly 230,000 distinct CDR3 sequences, with about a sixth occurring only once. Sequencing used blood, either unsorted or a sorted T cell fraction (not recorded which). These receptors were collected from a male donor with ankylosing spondylitis or in good health (not recorded which). The CDR3 runs from the conserved cysteine through the conserved F or W. D genes are given only for firm matches. Part of the rows lack a size; the others show once, few, many or a class for expanded clones.

>TRBJ2-7|TRBV11-2|TRBD1|few
CASSQIQGDVQYF
TGTGCCAGCAGCCAAATACAGGGGGACGTGCAGTACTTC
>TRBJ2-3|TRBV29-1|-|few
CSVEPLLGTDTQYF
TGCAGCGTTGAGCCCCTCTTGGGCACAGATACGCAGTATTTT
>TRBJ1-5|TRBV25-1|-|few
CARRWPQHF
TGTGCCAGGAGATGGCCCCAGCATTTT
>TRBJ1-2|TRBV4-1|-|few
CASSQDRLGANYGYTF
TGCGCCAGCAGCCAAGACAGGCTCGGAGCTAACTATGGCTACACCTTC
>TRBJ2-5|TRBV25-1|TRBD1|few
CASSELWTGIQETQYF
TGTGCCAGCAGTGAATTGTGGACAGGGATACAAGAGACCCAGTACTTC
>TRBJ2-7|TRBV5-1|-|-
CASSPTEDSYEQYF
TGCGCCAGCAGCCCAACGGAGGACTCCTACGAGCAGTACTTC
>TRBJ2-6|TRBV21-1|-|-
CASFKGPRWANVLTF
TGTGCCAGCTTTAAGGGACCGCGCTGGGCCAACGTCCTGACTTTC
>TRBJ2-2|TRBV7-2|-|-
CASSFLGPGELFF
TGTGCCAGCAGCTTCCTAGGGCCCGGGGAGCTGTTTTTT
>TRBJ2-1|TRBV12-3/TRBV12-4|-|-
CASTLMGLGNEQFF
TGTGCCAGCACCCTGATGGGTCTTGGCAATGAGCAGTTCTTC
>TRBJ2-6|TRBV27|-|-
CARGPGQPEGGANVLTF
TGTGCCAGGGGACCCGGACAGCCCGAAGGGGGGGCCAACGTCCTGACTTTC
>TRBJ2-7|TRBV12-3/TRBV12-4|-|few
CASSLVETDEQYF
TGTGCCAGCAGTTTAGTTGAGACAGACGAGCAGTACTTC
>TRBJ2-2|TRBV10-3|-|-
CAISDLNTGELFF
TGTGCCATCAGTGACCTTAACACCGGGGAGCTGTTTTTT
>TRBJ1-2|TRBV27|-|few
CASSPGHPTNYGYTF
TGTGCCAGCAGTCCGGGACACCCTACTAACTATGGCTACACCTTC
>TRBJ2-1|TRBV4-3|-|few
CASSQDSRGAWEQFF
TGCGCCAGCAGCCAAGATTCTAGGGGGGCGTGGGAGCAGTTCTTC
>TRBJ1-1|TRBV3-1|-|few
CASSQSTAEAFF
TGTGCCAGCAGCCAATCAACAGCTGAAGCTTTCTTT
>TRBJ1-1|TRBV6-4|TRBD1|many
CASSGRGPRDTEAFF
TGTGCCAGCAGTGGCAGGGGGCCCCGGGACACTGAAGCTTTCTTT
>TRBJ2-7|TRBV29-1|-|many
CSVRPGESYEQYF
TGCAGCGTCCGACCCGGGGAAAGCTACGAGCAGTACTTC
>TRBJ2-1|TRBV6-1|TRBD2|-
CASRGSGSNEQFF
TGTGCCAGCAGGGGTAGCGGGAGTAATGAGCAGTTCTTC
>TRBJ2-1|TRBV5-6|-|many
CASSLVGSIYNEQFF
TGTGCCAGCAGCTTGGTAGGATCGATCTACAATGAGCAGTTCTTC
>TRBJ2-7|TRBV7-6|TRBD1|-
CASSFQGDTYEQYF
TGTGCCAGCAGCTTTCAGGGGGACACCTACGAGCAGTACTTC
>TRBJ1-3|TRBV12-5|-|-
CASGLAGLGNTIYF
TGTGCTAGTGGTTTGGCGGGATTAGGAAACACCATATATTTT
>TRBJ2-1|TRBV29-1|TRBD2|-
CSVQGLAGGTYNEQFF
TGCAGCGTACAGGGACTAGCGGGAGGAACCTACAATGAGCAGTTCTTC
>TRBJ2-7|TRBV28|TRBD2|-
CASRVSSGAGVYEQYF
TGTGCCAGCAGAGTTAGTAGCGGGGCGGGAGTCTACGAGCAGTACTTC
>TRBJ1-1|TRBV14|-|-
CASSLFFWTEAFF
TGTGCCAGCAGCCTGTTCTTCTGGACTGAAGCTTTCTTT
>TRBJ2-5|TRBV7-2|-|few
CASSLGFPRPIQETQYF
TGTGCCAGCAGCTTAGGCTTCCCGCGGCCGATCCAAGAGACCCAGTACTTC
>TRBJ2-7|TRBV29-1|TRBD2|few
CSVRAPSGRLTYEQYF
TGCAGCGTTCGGGCTCCTAGCGGGAGGTTAACCTACGAGCAGTACTTC
>TRBJ2-1|TRBV29-1|TRBD2|-
CSVEAWEGPYNEQFF
TGCAGCGTTGAAGCGTGGGAGGGCCCCTACAATGAGCAGTTCTTC
>TRBJ2-3|TRBV7-8|TRBD1|many
CATKDRAHTDTQYF
TGTGCCACCAAGGACAGGGCCCACACAGATACGCAGTATTTT
>TRBJ1-3|TRBV6-1|TRBD1|-
CASTIRDSSPFAIYF
TGTGCCAGCACTATCCGGGACAGTTCTCCTTTTGCCATATATTTT
>TRBJ1-5|TRBV28|-|few
CAIRDTYSNQPQHF
TGTGCCATACGGGACACATATAGCAATCAGCCCCAGCATTTT
>TRBJ2-1|TRBV24-1|TRBD2|-
CATSQGGSSYNEQFF
TGTGCCACCAGCCAGGGCGGGAGCTCCTACAATGAGCAGTTCTTC
>TRBJ2-7|TRBV4-2|TRBD1|few
CASSPGQVADQYF
TGTGCCAGCAGCCCAGGACAGGTGGCGGACCAGTACTTC
>TRBJ2-7|TRBV7-2|-|-
CASSPTGQVHEQYF
TGTGCCAGCAGCCCCACAGGTCAGGTCCACGAGCAGTACTTC
>TRBJ1-5|TRBV10-3|TRBD1|-
CAISSDRALHQPQHF
TGTGCCATCAGTTCGGACAGGGCTTTGCATCAGCCCCAGCATTTT
>TRBJ2-7|TRBV29-1|-|few
CSARAPDGSYEQYF
TGCAGCGCTCGAGCCCCGGACGGCTCCTACGAGCAGTACTTC
>TRBJ2-7|TRBV3-1|-|-
CASSPRGIYSYEQYF
TGTGCCAGCAGCCCGCGAGGCATCTACTCCTACGAGCAGTACTTC
>TRBJ2-1|TRBV20-1|TRBD2|many
CSAYTGLAEEQFF
TGCAGTGCATATACGGGACTAGCGGAAGAGCAGTTCTTC
>TRBJ2-3|TRBV13|-|-
CASSLGLRGFTDTQYF
TGTGCCAGCAGCTTAGGCCTTAGGGGGTTTACAGATACGCAGTATTTT
>TRBJ2-7|TRBV7-2|-|-
CASSFPALSYEQYF
TGTGCCAGCAGCTTTCCAGCACTGAGCTACGAGCAGTACTTC
>TRBJ2-1|TRBV3-1|-|few
CASSQDRVTSYNEQFF
TGTGCCAGCAGCCAAGATAGGGTGACCTCCTACAATGAGCAGTTCTTC
>TRBJ2-3|TRBV7-6|-|few
CASSSPGTTGTDTQYF
TGTGCCAGCTCTTCTCCAGGGACGACTGGCACAGATACGCAGTATTTT
>TRBJ2-2|TRBV7-2|-|few
CASSRRRTAGTGELFF
TGTGCCAGCAGCAGGAGACGGACGGCGGGCACCGGGGAGCTGTTTTTT
>TRBJ2-5|TRBV18|-|many
CASSPPDSQETQYF
TGTGCCAGCTCACCCCCGGACAGTCAAGAGACCCAGTACTTC
>TRBJ2-1|TRBV12-3/TRBV12-4|TRBD1|-
CASSPDRGEQFF
TGTGCCAGCAGTCCCGACAGGGGCGAGCAGTTCTTC
>TRBJ1-2|TRBV5-6|-|-
CASSWDPANYGYTF
TGTGCCAGCAGCTGGGACCCAGCTAACTATGGCTACACCTTC
>TRBJ2-7|TRBV7-8|TRBD2|-
CASSSPETAGEQYF
TGTGCCAGCAGCTCCCCTGAGACAGCGGGGGAGCAGTACTTC
>TRBJ2-5|TRBV4-1|TRBD1|-
CASSHQGQGQETQYF
TGCGCCAGCAGCCATCAGGGACAGGGCCAAGAGACCCAGTACTTC
>TRBJ1-2|TRBV2|TRBD1|many
CASSQGQDYGYTF
TGTGCCAGCAGTCAGGGACAGGACTATGGCTACACCTTC
>TRBJ2-7|TRBV20-1|TRBD2|few
CSARLAELYEQYF
TGCAGTGCTAGACTAGCGGAGCTCTACGAGCAGTACTTC
>TRBJ2-7|TRBV6-5|TRBD2|few
CASSYSESGSYEQYF
TGTGCCAGCAGTTACTCGGAAAGCGGGAGCTACGAGCAGTACTTC
>TRBJ1-2|TRBV29-1|-|-
CSVESYGRQKGGIYGYTF
TGCAGCGTTGAGTCCTACGGAAGACAAAAAGGTGGAATATATGGCTACACCTTC
>TRBJ2-5|TRBV4-1|-|-
CASSHNEDHQETQYF
TGCGCCAGCAGCCATAATGAGGACCACCAAGAGACCCAGTACTTC
>TRBJ2-1|TRBV4-2|TRBD2|few
CASSQEFAGGPYNEQFF
TGTGCCAGCAGCCAAGAGTTCGCGGGAGGCCCTTACAATGAGCAGTTCTTC
>TRBJ2-7|TRBV4-3|-|-
CASSQDTREPYEQYF
TGCGCCAGCAGCCAAGATACCCGGGAGCCCTACGAGCAGTACTTC
>TRBJ2-2|TRBV25-1|TRBD1|-
CASWAQGIGELFF
TGTGCCAGCTGGGCACAGGGGATAGGGGAGCTGTTTTTT
>TRBJ2-2|TRBV3-1|-|-
CASSQDMDPVSGELFF
TGTGCCAGCAGCCAGGACATGGATCCGGTTTCCGGGGAGCTGTTTTTT
>TRBJ2-1|TRBV12-3/TRBV12-4|-|-
CASSFGPVGDEQFF
TGTGCCAGCAGTTTCGGCCCAGTTGGAGATGAGCAGTTCTTC
>TRBJ1-1|TRBV19|-|-
CASTLERGLNTEAFF
TGTGCCAGTACCCTTGAGAGGGGTTTGAACACTGAAGCTTTCTTT
>TRBJ2-5|TRBV4-1|-|-
CASSQVSPTGETQYF
TGCGCCAGCAGCCAGGTTTCCCCGACCGGGGAGACCCAGTACTTC
>TRBJ2-1|TRBV7-3|-|few
CASSLLGYNEQFF
TGTGCCAGCAGCCTCTTGGGATACAATGAGCAGTTCTTC